The 16 T cell receptor beta chains below all came from one sample that was sequenced in a study of blood T cell repertoires in COVID-19. TCRdb's table, derived via immunoSEQ multiplex PCR, lists solely in-frame clones and lacks some. The profile shows roughly 360,000 clones, about 87% of them singletons. Sequencing was performed on PBMCs or T cells enriched from blood (not recorded which). The receptors were sampled from a man younger than 45 who had recovered from COVID-19.

This clone was recorded once. The CDR3 protein is CASSLRSREETQYF. DNA for the CDR3: TGTGCCAGCAGCCTACGGTCCCGAGAGGAGACCCAGTACTTC. The chain recombines TRBV7-8 with TRBJ2-5; D not certain. Germline lookup yields CDR1 SGHVS and CDR2 FQNEAQ. This CDR3 region has 14 residues. V gave up 5 bases and J gave up 5 bases, with 15 bases separating them.

The rearrangement joins TRBV5-1 to TRBJ1-1; D unresolved. The CDR3 loop spans 13 amino acids. V was cut by 5 bases and J by 0 bases, with 8 bases left in between. Per germline, CDR1 SGHRS and CDR2 YFSETQ. CDR3 residues: CASRPTVNTEAFF. DNA of the CDR3: TGCGCCAGCAGACCAACAGTGAACACTGAAGCTTTCTTT.

This clone was found a few times. The chain combines TRBV15 with TRBJ1-2, with no clear D. The CDR3 extends over 14 amino acids. Per germline, CDR1 LNHNV and CDR2 YYDKDF (reference sequence). The V end lost 0 bases, the J end lost 7 bases, and 12 bases lay between the germline ends. This CDR3 reads CATSRDASGSGYTF. The CDR3 DNA reads TGTGCCACCAGCAGAGATGCGAGCGGTTCTGGCTACACCTTC.

This rearrangement joins TRBV9 to TRBJ2-1, with 11 bases that match TRBD2. The V gene's germline CDR1 is SGDLS and CDR2 YYNGEE. The CDR3 sequence is 23 residues long. The V and J ends lost 0 bases and 0 bases, in that order; junction bases with no gene match: 20. For the CDR3, the DNA is TGTGCCAGCAGCGTAGCTGTGGCTAGCGGGGGGCTGACCTACCGAAGCTCCTACAATGAGCAGTTCTTC. Protein sequence: CASSVAVASGGLTYRSSYNEQFF.

The J gene is TRBJ2-7, the V gene TRBV27, with 7 nucleotides matching TRBD1. Germline values: CDR1 MNHEY, CDR2 SMNVEV (reference sequence). The CDR3 is made up of 13 amino acids. J gave up 7 bases and V 6 bases, and 9 bases lay outside the gene matches. The CDR3 coding sequence is TGTGCCAGCAGACGACAGGGCGCTAATGAGCAGTACTTC. This sequence encodes CASRRQGANEQYF.

The rearrangement uses TRBV20-1 and TRBJ1-1, with D unresolved. Trimming removed 7 bases from V and 11 bases from J, with 14 bases in between. Germline V gene data show CDR1 as DFQATT and CDR2 as SNEGSKA (reference sequence). CDR3 length: 10 residues. CDR3 sequence (DNA): TGCAGTGTAGTGCGGGGATGGGCTTTCTTT. Its protein is CSVVRGWAFF.

This chain joins TRBV3-1 (or the pseudogene TRBV3-2) and TRBJ1-1, with D perhaps matching TRBD1 (6 bases). The V and J ends lost 2 bases and 4 bases respectively, with 8 bases between them. The V gene's germline CDR1 is LGHDT and CDR2 YNNKEL (reference sequence). The length of the CDR3 is 13 residues. In nucleotides, the CDR3 is TGTGCCAGCAGCCAACAAGGGGGCACTGAAGCTTTCTTT. Amino acid sequence: CASSQQGGTEAFF.

The CDR3 sequence is CASKPVNTGELFF. In nucleotides, the CDR3 is TGTGCCAGCAAACCAGTTAACACCGGGGAGCTGTTTTTT. The chain carries TRBV12-3 or TRBV12-4 and TRBJ2-2, with D hard to call. Between the trimmed V and J ends, which lost 7 bases and 2 bases, there was a span of 8 bases. The CDR3 is 13 residues long.

This chain links TRBV9 with TRBJ1-4, with D tentatively TRBD1 (6 bases). The germline CDR1 and CDR2 sequences are SGDLS and YYNGEE. CDR3 length equals 14 residues. Trimming left V 4 bases short and J 3 bases short, with 10 bases between. The CDR3 nucleotides are TGTGCCAGCAGCCCAGGGGTATCTAATGAAAAACTGTTTTTT. Protein: CASSPGVSNEKLFF.

The rearrangement uses TRBV19 and TRBJ2-7, with unresolved D. The ends were cut back, 5 bases at V and 2 bases at J, with 10 bases in the middle. This CDR3 contains 13 residues. Germline CDR1 reads LNHDA; CDR2 reads SQIVND (reference sequence). Here the CDR3 reads CASSYNPAYEQYF. CDR3 nucleotides: TGTGCCAGTAGTTACAACCCAGCCTACGAGCAGTACTTC.

The J gene is TRBJ1-6, the V gene TRBV18, with D unclear. The CDR3 has 19 residues. V lost 3 bases to trimming and J lost 0 bases, with 18 bases between them. The V gene's germline CDR1 is KGHSH and CDR2 LQKENI. CDR3 in amino acids: CASSPWVDNKSSYNSPLHF. For the CDR3, the DNA is TGTGCCAGCTCACCTTGGGTAGACAATAAGAGCTCCTATAATTCACCCCTCCACTTT.

V gene TRBV5-6 combines with J gene TRBJ2-5, with D possibly being TRBD2 (5 bases). There are 15 residues in the CDR3. Between the trimmed V and J ends, which lost 0 bases and 5 bases, there was a span of 14 bases. Germline lookup yields CDR1 SGHDT and CDR2 YYEEEE. The CDR3 coding sequence is TGTGCCAGCAGCTTGGTGGTGGCAGGAGGCGAGACCCAGTACTTC. Translated: CASSLVVAGGETQYF.

This clone occurred once. The J gene is TRBJ1-1, the V gene TRBV5-8; 7 nucleotides line up with TRBD1. Germline V CDR1 and CDR2: SGHTS, YDEGEE. Germline trimming cut 4 bases from V and 10 bases from J; bases unmatched to any gene: 7. The CDR3 covers 12 residues. Here the CDR3 DNA reads TGTGCCAGCAGCAAAAACAGGGGAGCAGCTTTCTTT. Encoded protein: CASSKNRGAAFF.

The chain recombines TRBV6-6 with TRBJ1-4; D not certain. The germline V gene has CDR1 MNHNY and CDR2 SVGAGI (reference sequence). Trimming shortened V by 6 bases and J by 8 bases, and 7 bases separated the two germline ends. This CDR3 comprises 11 residues. The CDR3 loop is CASRMSEKLFF. CDR3 bases: TGTGCCAGCAGAATGTCAGAAAAACTGTTTTTT.

The chain combines TRBV27 with TRBJ1-2, with unresolved D. The V end was cut by 2 bases, the J end by 4 bases, with 8 bases between. Germline CDR1 and CDR2: MNHEY and SMNVEV (reference sequence). This CDR3 spans 13 amino acids. Here the CDR3 reads CASSLAVGYGYTF. For the CDR3, the DNA is TGTGCCAGCAGTTTAGCGGTAGGCTATGGCTACACCTTC.

This chain joins TRBV15 and TRBJ1-3; D call uncertain. This CDR3 is built from 15 residues. CDR1 is LNHNV and CDR2 is YYDKDF in the germline V gene (reference sequence). With 0 bases removed from V and 3 bases from J, the gap between germline ends came to 9 bases. CDR3 sequence reads: CATSRDRVFGNTIYF. Here the CDR3 DNA reads TGTGCCACCAGCAGAGATCGAGTTTTTGGAAACACCATATATTTT.